The 11 T cell receptor beta chains given below trace back to one sample, sequenced in a study of blood T cell repertoires in COVID-19. This table comes from immunoSEQ multiplex PCR, and its TCRdb copy is limited to in-frame clones, with some not included. The table lists some 190,000 clones, 84% of them singletons, with more than 4.5% in the top ten. The sample was peripheral blood. These receptors all come from a woman between 65 and 79 years old with active or convalescent COVID-19.

The chain couples TRBV6-5 to TRBJ2-7; 8 bases match TRBD2. After removal of 5 bases from V and 3 bases from J, the junction contained 6 bases not matched to a gene. The germline gives CDR1 MNHEY, CDR2 SVGAGI. This CDR3 is built from 14 residues. The CDR3: CASSLVTSGYEQYF. CDR3 sequence (DNA): TGTGCCAGCAGTCTAGTCACTAGCGGCTACGAGCAGTACTTC.

V usage is TRBV28 and J usage is TRBJ1-6; 9 bases line up with TRBD1. The CDR3 runs 15 residues. J was trimmed by 10 bases and V by 5 bases; bases with no gene match: 9. The germline CDR1 and CDR2 sequences are MDHEN and SYDVKM. The CDR3 sequence is CASSLGTGRASPLHF. DNA of the CDR3: TGTGCCAGCAGTCTAGGGACAGGGAGGGCATCACCCCTCCACTTT.

V is TRBV19 and J is TRBJ2-1; TRBD1 matches 11 bases. The CDR3 loop spans 15 amino acids. CDR1 and CDR2 from the germline V gene are LNHDA and SQIVND (reference sequence). The V segment lost 6 bases and the J segment 4 bases; nucleotides outside the gene matches: 5. The CDR3 bases are TGTGCCAGTAGGGGGACAGGGGGAAGGTACAATGAGCAGTTCTTC. Amino acids: CASRGTGGRYNEQFF.

The chain recombines TRBV5-1 with TRBJ1-3; no firm D call. Germline V gives CDR1 SGHRS, CDR2 YFSETQ. V was cut by 0 bases and J by 0 bases, with 7 bases left in between. The CDR3 is 15 amino acids. CDR3 amino acids: CASSLGSFSGNTIYF. DNA of the CDR3: TGCGCCAGCAGCTTGGGTAGCTTCTCTGGAAACACCATATATTTT.

The chain employs TRBV7-9 and TRBJ2-2, with D perhaps TRBD2 (5 bases). CDR1 and CDR2 (germline): SEHNR, FQNEAQ (reference sequence). The V and J ends lost 3 bases and 7 bases respectively, with 9 bases between them. The CDR3 runs to 13 residues. CDR3 coding DNA: TGTGCCAGCAGCTTTAGCGTTGGCGGGGAGCTGTTTTTT. This gives the protein CASSFSVGGELFF.

This chain joins TRBV5-1 and TRBJ2-5; D not resolved. Trimming took off 1 base at V and 1 base at J, with 8 bases between the two ends. The CDR3 spans 14 residues. Germline assignment: CDR1 SGHRS and CDR2 YFSETQ. The CDR3 reads CASSLIRSQETQYF. In DNA form, the CDR3 reads TGCGCCAGCAGCTTGATACGGAGCCAAGAGACCCAGTACTTC.

The chain carries TRBV5-1 and TRBJ2-3; D is unclear. CDR1 is SGHRS and CDR2 is YFSETQ in the germline V gene. This CDR3 is built from 12 residues. Trimming removed 4 bases from V and 2 bases from J, with 5 bases in between. The CDR3 spells CASSHPTDTQYF. DNA for the CDR3: TGCGCCAGCAGCCATCCCACAGATACGCAGTATTTT.

As DNA, the CDR3 is TGTGCCAGTAGTCCAGGACTTAGCAATCAGCCCCAGCATTTT. Amino acid sequence: CASSPGLSNQPQHF. V gene TRBV19 combines with J gene TRBJ1-5, with unresolved D. Germline-derived CDR1 and CDR2 are LNHDA and SQIVND (reference sequence). The CDR3 sequence is 14 residues long. V was shortened by 5 bases and J by 0 bases, with 8 bases between the two germline ends.

The chain uses TRBV19 and TRBJ2-3, with TRBD2 matching over 12 bases. Germline V gives CDR1 LNHDA, CDR2 SQIVND (reference sequence). V was clipped by 5 bases and J by 4 bases; unmatched bases: 7. This CDR3 is built from 16 residues. CDR3 sequence: CASSSPTSGSADTQYF. CDR3 nucleotides: TGTGCCAGTAGTTCCCCGACTAGCGGGAGCGCAGATACGCAGTATTTT.

The chain links TRBV2 to TRBJ2-4; 9 positions match TRBD1. The CDR3 has 16 residues. In germline, CDR1 is SNHLY, CDR2 FYNNEI. The J segment lost 1 base and the V segment lost 3 bases, leaving 4 bases of the junction unmatched. This CDR3 is CASSEGQGRAKNIQYF. DNA of the CDR3: TGTGCCAGCAGTGAGGGACAGGGAAGGGCCAAAAACATTCAGTACTTC.

The V gene is TRBV3-1 (or the pseudogene TRBV3-2), the J gene TRBJ2-1, with 11 nucleotides matching TRBD2. V dropped 2 bases and J dropped 6; count of bases not matched to a gene: 6. The CDR3 length is 16 residues. In germline, CDR1 is LGHDT, CDR2 YNNKEL (reference sequence). For the CDR3, the DNA is TGTGCCAGCAGCCAACCAGTAGGGACTAGCGGCAATGAGCAGTTCTTC. This translates into CASSQPVGTSGNEQFF.